One TCR beta chain is described in this entry. The V segment lost 0 bases and the J segment 4 bases; nucleotides outside the gene matches: 5. From germline, CDR1 is SGHDT and CDR2 YYEEEE. The CDR3 has 15 residues. As processed by the authors: Amplification from reference gene primers served as the basis for estimated nucleated cell counts. Here immunoSEQ multiplex PCR was the method, and the copy in TCRdb shows in-frame clones only, minus some. From that table come the V and J calls and clone size; the DNA was used to work out D and trimming. The table has fewer than 200,000 clones, around 90% seen once; the top ten hold approximately 5%. This specimen belongs to a study of blood T cell repertoires in COVID-19. In the study overall: From the United States, Italy and Spain came samples of acute and convalescent COVID-19. T cells, B-cell-depleted T cells, or PBMCs supplied cDNA or gDNA.

The receptor comes from a young man with COVID-19, enrolled during active disease. The genes are TRBV5-6 and TRBJ1-2, with 8 nucleotides matching TRBD1. Source material: peripheral blood. The CDR3 region is CASSLVGQGGYGYTF. The CDR3 coding sequence is TGTGCCAGCAGCTTGGTCGGACAGGGCGGCTATGGCTACACCTTC.